Reported below is one T cell receptor (beta chain). The data originate from a study of T cells in tuberculosis. Clones were sequenced by immunoSEQ multiplex PCR, and TCRdb holds only the in-frame ones, with some missing. The sample shows about 38,000 clones, approximately 94% of them seen only once. The V end was cut by 0 bases, the J end by 8 bases, with 13 bases between. CDR3 length: 14 amino acids. Germline CDR1 reads SGHDN; CDR2 reads FVKESK. Time point described: new active TB diagnosis, blood taken before or within 7 days of starting treatment. The sequences come from PBMCs, collected at tuberculosis diagnosis. This sequence joins TRBV14 and TRBJ1-2, with unresolved D. The source of this sequence is an adult with tuberculosis. The CDR3 DNA is TGTGCCAGCAGCCAAGAACCCCGGCCACTAGGCTACACCTTC. Amino acid sequence: CASSQEPRPLGYTF.